Below, 6 T cell receptor beta chains from the same sample are listed, as sequenced in a study of regulatory T cells in long-lasting Graves disease (dated by TCRdb to the early 2020s). Libraries came from multiplex PCR. The run used an Illumina HiSeq 4000. CDR3 regions were amplified by Arm-PCR with iRepertoire HTBI primers to construct TCR beta libraries. TCRdb reran the public reads through fastp at Q25 and MiXCR, keeping productive beta chains. Rows with a matching CDR3 protein are joined into one entry that keeps the most common DNA and genes. This sample gives some 400,000 distinct CDR3 sequences in total; approximately 15% of them show up just once. Over 15% of the sample belongs to the ten largest clones. According to the study, the label for this sample's time point signals: newly diagnosed GD, antithyroid drugs for less than 3 months. For both TCR sequencing and RNA sequencing, RNA was extracted from PBMCs in TRIzol.

This sample also belongs to another study, concerning T cells in Graves' hyperthyroidism and ophthalmopathy.

The specimen comprised peripheral blood mononuclear cells (PBMCs), sampled at new diagnosis, from a patient treated with antithyroid drugs. All receptors come from a woman aged 25 to 39 with Graves disease. Donor details come from another sample of the same person, matched by shared clones.

This clonotype has just a few counts. This chain's CDR3 is CASSSGLFDNLSSYNSPLHF. DNA for the CDR3: TGCGCCAGCAGCAGTGGACTGTTTGACAATCTGAGCTCCTATAATTCACCCCTCCACTTT. This rearrangement joins TRBV5-1 to TRBJ1-6; no reliable D call. The CDR3 has 20 residues. Germline CDR1 is SGHRS and CDR2 is YFSETQ. The germline V and J ends were trimmed by 4 bases and 0 bases, with 23 bases remaining between them.

This clonotype occurred many times. The CDR3: CATSAGTDTQYF. CDR3 sequence (DNA): TGTGCCACCAGTGCCGGCACAGATACGCAGTATTTT. V usage is TRBV24-1 and J usage is TRBJ2-3; no clear D. CDR1 and CDR2 from the germline V gene are KGHDR and SFDVKD. Trimming took 5 bases from V and 1 from J, leaving 3 bases between them. This CDR3 contains 12 residues.

The V gene is TRBV15, the J gene TRBJ1-3, with D unclear. From germline, CDR1 is LNHNV and CDR2 YYDKDF (reference sequence). This CDR3 contains 13 residues. Between the trimmed V and J ends, which lost 3 bases and 4 bases, there was a span of 7 bases. CDR3 nucleotides: TGTGCCACCAGCAGGGTACGAGGAAACACCATATATTTT. This translates into CATSRVRGNTIYF. Based on the CDR3 plus reference TRBV15 and TRBJ1-3, the full variable domain is DAMVIQNPRYQVTQFGKPVTLSCSQTLNHNVMYWYQQKSSQAPKLLFHYYDKDFNNEADTPDNFQSRRPNTSFCFLDIRSPGLGDTAMYLCATSRVRGNTIYFGEGSWLTVV.

This clonotype has just a few counts. The V and J genes are TRBV7-8 and TRBJ2-3, with D possibly TRBD2 on 6 matching bases. Trimming removed 1 base from V and 11 bases from J, with 16 bases in between. Germline lookup yields CDR1 SGHVS and CDR2 FQNEAQ. There are 14 residues in the CDR3. The DNA of the CDR3 is TGTGCCAGCAGCTTAGGGGGGTTGGGGGGAGGGCAGTATTTT. Translation gives CASSLGGLGGGQYF. The full variable domain, its missing parts supplied by reference TRBV7-8 and TRBJ2-3, is GAGVSQSPRYKVAKRGQDVALRCDPISGHVSLFWYQQALGQGPEFLTYFQNEAQLDKSGLPSDRFFAERPEGSVSTLKIQRTQQEDSAVYLCASSLGGLGGGQYFGPGTRLTVL.

This clonotype was seen only once. This chain uses TRBV9 with TRBJ2-2; 8 bases are shared with TRBD2. Trimming at V came to 3 bases and at J to 4 bases, leaving 8 bases not matched to a gene. The CDR3 contains 16 residues. The germline V gene has CDR1 SGDLS and CDR2 YYNGEE. CDR3: CASSAPGLEGTGELFF. CDR3 nucleotides: TGTGCCAGCAGCGCCCCGGGACTAGAAGGCACCGGGGAGCTGTTTTTT.

This clonotype was observed at least ten times. The V call is TRBV20-1, the J call TRBJ1-2; no clear D gene. The CDR3 sequence is 13 residues long. The V gene's germline CDR1 is DFQATT and CDR2 SNEGSKA (reference sequence). The V end was cut by 0 bases, the J end by 5 bases, with 10 bases between. The CDR3 sequence: CSARDLAGYGYTF. Written as DNA, the CDR3 is TGCAGTGCTAGAGATTTAGCGGGATATGGCTACACCTTC.